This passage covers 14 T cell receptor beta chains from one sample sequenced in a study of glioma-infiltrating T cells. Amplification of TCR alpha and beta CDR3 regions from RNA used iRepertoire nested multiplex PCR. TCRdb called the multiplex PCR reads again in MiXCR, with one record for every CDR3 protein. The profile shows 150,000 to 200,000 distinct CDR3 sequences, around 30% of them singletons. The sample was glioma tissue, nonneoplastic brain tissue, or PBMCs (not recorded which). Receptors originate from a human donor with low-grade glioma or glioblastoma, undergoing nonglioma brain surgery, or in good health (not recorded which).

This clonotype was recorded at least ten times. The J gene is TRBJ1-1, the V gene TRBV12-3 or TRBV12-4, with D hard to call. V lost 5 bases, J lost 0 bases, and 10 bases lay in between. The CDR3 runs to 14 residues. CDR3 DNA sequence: TGTGCCAGCAGTCCTGGGAATTTGAACACTGAAGCTTTCTTT. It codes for CASSPGNLNTEAFF.

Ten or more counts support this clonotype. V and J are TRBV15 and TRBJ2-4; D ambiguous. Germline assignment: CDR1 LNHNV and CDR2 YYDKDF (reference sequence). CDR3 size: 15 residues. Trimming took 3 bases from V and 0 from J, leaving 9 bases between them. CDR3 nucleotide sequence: TGTGCCACCAGCAGGGGTGGGGAAGCCAAAAACATTCAGTACTTC. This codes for CATSRGGEAKNIQYF.

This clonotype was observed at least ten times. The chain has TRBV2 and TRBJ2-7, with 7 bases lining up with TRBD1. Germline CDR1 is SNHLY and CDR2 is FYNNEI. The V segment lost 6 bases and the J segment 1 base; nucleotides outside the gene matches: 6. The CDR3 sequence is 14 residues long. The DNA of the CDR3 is TGTGCCAGCAGACGGGACAGTGGATCCTACGAGCAGTACTTC. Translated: CASRRDSGSYEQYF.

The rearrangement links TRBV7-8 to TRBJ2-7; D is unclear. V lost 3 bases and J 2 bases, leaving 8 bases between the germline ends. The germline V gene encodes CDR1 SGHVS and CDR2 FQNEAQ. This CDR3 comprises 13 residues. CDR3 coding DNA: TGTGCCAGCAGCTTTGCCATGACCTACGAGCAGTACTTC. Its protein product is CASSFAMTYEQYF. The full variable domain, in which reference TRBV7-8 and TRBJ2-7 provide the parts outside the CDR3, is GAGVSQSPRYKVAKRGQDVALRCDPISGHVSLFWYQQALGQGPEFLTYFQNEAQLDKSGLPSDRFFAERPEGSVSTLKIQRTQQEDSAVYLCASSFAMTYEQYFGPGTRLTVT.

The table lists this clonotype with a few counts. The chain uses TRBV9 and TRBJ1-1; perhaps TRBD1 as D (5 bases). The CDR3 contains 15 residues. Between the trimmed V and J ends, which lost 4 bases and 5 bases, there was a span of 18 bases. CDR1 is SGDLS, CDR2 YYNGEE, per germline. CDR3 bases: TGTGCCAGCAGCTCTCCCTCCCAGGGACGGACTGAAGCTTTCTTT. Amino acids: CASSSPSQGRTEAFF. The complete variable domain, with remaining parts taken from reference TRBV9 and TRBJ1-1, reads DSGVTQTPKHLITATGQRVTLRCSPRSGDLSVYWYQQSLDQGLQFLIQYYNGEERAKGNILERFSAQQFPDLHSELNLSSLELGDSALYFCASSSPSQGRTEAFFGQGTRLTVV.

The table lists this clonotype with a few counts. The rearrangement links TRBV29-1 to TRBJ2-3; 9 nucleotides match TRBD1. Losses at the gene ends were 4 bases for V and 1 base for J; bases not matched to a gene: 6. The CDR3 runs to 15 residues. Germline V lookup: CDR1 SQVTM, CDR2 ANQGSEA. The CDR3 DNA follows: TGCAGCGTTGTGGGACAGGGAATCCGCACAGATACGCAGTATTTT. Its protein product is CSVVGQGIRTDTQYF.

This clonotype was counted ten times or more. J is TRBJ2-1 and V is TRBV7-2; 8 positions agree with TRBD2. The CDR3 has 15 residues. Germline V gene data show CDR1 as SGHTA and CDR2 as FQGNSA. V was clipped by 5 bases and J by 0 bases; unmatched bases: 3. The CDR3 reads CASSQGTSSYNEQFF. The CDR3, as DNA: TGTGCCAGCAGCCAGGGGACTAGCTCCTACAATGAGCAGTTCTTC.

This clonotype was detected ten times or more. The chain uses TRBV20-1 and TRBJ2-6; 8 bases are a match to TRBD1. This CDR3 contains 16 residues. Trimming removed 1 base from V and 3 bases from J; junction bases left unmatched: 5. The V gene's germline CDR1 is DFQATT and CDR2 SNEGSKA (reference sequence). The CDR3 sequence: CSARVTGGSGANVLTF. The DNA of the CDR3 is TGCAGTGCTAGAGTAACAGGGGGTAGTGGGGCCAACGTCCTGACTTTC.

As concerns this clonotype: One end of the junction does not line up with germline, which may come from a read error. The chain's CDR3 is CAISSRYEQYF. The CDR3 nucleotides read TGTGCCATCAGCTCGAGGTACGAGCAGTACTTC. The chain carries TRBV14 and TRBJ2-7; D is ambiguous. Per the germline V gene, CDR1 is SGHDN and CDR2 is FVKESK. The CDR3 is 11 residues long.

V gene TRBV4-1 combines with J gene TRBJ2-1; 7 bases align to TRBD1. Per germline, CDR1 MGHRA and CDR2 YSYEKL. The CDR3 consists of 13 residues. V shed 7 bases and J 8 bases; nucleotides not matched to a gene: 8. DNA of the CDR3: TGCGCCAGCATAACAGGGGAAGTCGATGAGCAGTTCTTC. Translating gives CASITGEVDEQFF.

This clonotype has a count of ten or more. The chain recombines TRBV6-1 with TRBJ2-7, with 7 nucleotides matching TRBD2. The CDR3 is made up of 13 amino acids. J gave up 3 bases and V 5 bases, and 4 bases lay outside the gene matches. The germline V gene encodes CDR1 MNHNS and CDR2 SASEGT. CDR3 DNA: TGTGCCAGCAGTCAACGGACTAGCTACGAGCAGTACTTC. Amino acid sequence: CASSQRTSYEQYF.

The CDR3 reads CSAGRQDGETQFF. The CDR3 bases are TGCAGCGCTGGGCGACAGGACGGGGAGACCCAGTTCTTC. The chain uses TRBV20-1 and TRBJ2-1; weak D call: TRBD1 (6 bases). This CDR3 is built from 13 residues. CDR1 and CDR2 (germline): DFQATT, SNEGSKA (reference sequence).

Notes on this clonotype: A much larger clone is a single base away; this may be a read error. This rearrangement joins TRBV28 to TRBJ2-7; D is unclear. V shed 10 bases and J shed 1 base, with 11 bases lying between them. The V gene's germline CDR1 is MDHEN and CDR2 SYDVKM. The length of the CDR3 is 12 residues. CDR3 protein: CATSTRSYEQYF. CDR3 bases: TGTGCCACTTCGACCCGATCCTACGAGCAGTACTTC.

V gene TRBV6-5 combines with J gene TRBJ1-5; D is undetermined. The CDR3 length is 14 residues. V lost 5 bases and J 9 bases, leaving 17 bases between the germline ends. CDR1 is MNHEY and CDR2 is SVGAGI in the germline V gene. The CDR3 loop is CASSETGLFGPQHF. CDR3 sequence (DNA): TGTGCCAGCAGTGAAACCGGATTGTTCGGGCCCCAGCATTTT.